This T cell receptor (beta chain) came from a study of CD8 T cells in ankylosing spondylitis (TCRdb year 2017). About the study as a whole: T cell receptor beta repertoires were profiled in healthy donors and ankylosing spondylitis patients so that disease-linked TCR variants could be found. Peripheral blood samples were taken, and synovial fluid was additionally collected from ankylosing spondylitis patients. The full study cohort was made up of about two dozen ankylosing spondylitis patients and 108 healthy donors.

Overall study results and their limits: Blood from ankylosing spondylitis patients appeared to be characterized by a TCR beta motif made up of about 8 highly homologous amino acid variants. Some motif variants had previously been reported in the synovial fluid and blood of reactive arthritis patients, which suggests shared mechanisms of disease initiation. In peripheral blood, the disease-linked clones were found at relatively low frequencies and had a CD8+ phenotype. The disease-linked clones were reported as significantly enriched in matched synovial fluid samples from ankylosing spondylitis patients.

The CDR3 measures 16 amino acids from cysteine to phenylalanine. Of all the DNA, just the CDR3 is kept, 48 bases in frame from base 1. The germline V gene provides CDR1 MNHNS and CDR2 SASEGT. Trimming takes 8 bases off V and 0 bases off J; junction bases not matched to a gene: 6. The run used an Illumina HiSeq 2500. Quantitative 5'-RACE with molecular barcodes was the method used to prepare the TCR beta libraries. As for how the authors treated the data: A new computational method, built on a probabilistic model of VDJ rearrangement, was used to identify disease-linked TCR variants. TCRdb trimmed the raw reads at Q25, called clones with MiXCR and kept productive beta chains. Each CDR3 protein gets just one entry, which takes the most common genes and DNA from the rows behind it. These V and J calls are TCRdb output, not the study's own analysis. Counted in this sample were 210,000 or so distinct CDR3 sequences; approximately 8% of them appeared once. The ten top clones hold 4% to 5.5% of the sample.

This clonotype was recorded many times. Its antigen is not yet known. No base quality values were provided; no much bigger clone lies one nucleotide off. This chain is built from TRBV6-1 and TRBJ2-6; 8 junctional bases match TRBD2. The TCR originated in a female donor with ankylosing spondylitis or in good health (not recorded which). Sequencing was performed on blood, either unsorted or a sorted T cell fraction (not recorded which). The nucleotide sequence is TGTGCCAGCCGGGGGGGCCTCAACTCTGGGGCCAACGTCCTGACTTTC. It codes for CASRGGLNSGANVLTF.